One sample yielded the 29 T cell receptor beta chains listed below, sequenced in a study of blood T cell repertoires in COVID-19. Assay used: immunoSEQ multiplex PCR; TCRdb lists only in-frame clones, some missing. In the table there are fewer than 250,000 clones, around nine tenths of which are singletons. Sequenced sample: peripheral blood. Receptors originate from a woman aged 55-70 years with acute or convalescent COVID-19.

The chain recombines TRBV7-9 with TRBJ2-5; D gene uncertain. Trimming pared 5 bases from V and 5 bases from J, leaving 9 bases between. The germline V gene has CDR1 SEHNR and CDR2 FQNEAQ (reference sequence). CDR3 length equals 12 residues. The CDR3 region is CASSAPYETQYF. The CDR3 nucleotides read TGTGCCAGCAGCGCCCCCTATGAGACCCAGTACTTC.

This chain uses TRBV4-3 with TRBJ2-7; 9 bases are a match to TRBD1. Germline assignment: CDR1 LGHNA and CDR2 YSLEER. This CDR3 spans 16 amino acids. Losses at the gene ends were 1 base for V and 7 bases for J; bases not matched to a gene: 11. The DNA for the CDR3 is TGCGCCAGCAGCCAAGTATGGGGACAGGGACTCTTTGAGCAGTACTTC. It translates to CASSQVWGQGLFEQYF.

The chain is built from TRBV5-4 and TRBJ1-1, with 7 bases fitting TRBD1. Unmatched junction bases numbered 8, after V lost 4 bases and J lost 2 bases. CDR3 length: 15 residues. Germline V CDR1 and CDR2: SGHNT, YYREEE (reference sequence). CDR3 sequence (DNA): TGTGCCAGCAGCCCCCAGGGACAGCTAAACACTGAAGCTTTCTTT. This translates into CASSPQGQLNTEAFF.

The V and J genes are TRBV18 and TRBJ2-4; 12 bases match TRBD2. CDR1 KGHSH and CDR2 LQKENI come from the germline V gene. Trimming at V came to 1 base and at J to 4 bases, leaving 5 bases not matched to a gene. The CDR3 spans 17 residues. CDR3 protein: CASSPLRTSGVKNIQYF. The CDR3 DNA sequence: TGTGCCAGCTCACCACTGAGGACTAGCGGGGTAAAAAACATTCAGTACTTC.

This chain uses TRBV5-1 with TRBJ2-1, with TRBD1 matching 7 bases. This CDR3 is built from 14 residues. J gave up 9 bases and V 6 bases, and 12 bases lay outside the gene matches. Germline lookup yields CDR1 SGHRS and CDR2 YFSETQ. CDR3 coding DNA: TGCGCCAGCAACCAATTGGACAGGAATGGTGAGCAGTTCTTC. Translating it yields CASNQLDRNGEQFF.

V is TRBV7-2 and J is TRBJ2-3, with TRBD2 as a possible D gene (5 bases). This CDR3 comprises 13 residues. V gave up 6 bases and J gave up 0 bases, with 7 bases separating them. CDR1 is SGHTA and CDR2 is FQGNSA in the germline V gene. Here the CDR3 reads CASSPGSTDTQYF. CDR3 nucleotides: TGTGCCAGCAGTCCGGGGAGCACAGATACGCAGTATTTT. The full variable domain, its missing parts supplied by reference TRBV7-2 and TRBJ2-3, is GAGVSQSPSNKVTEKGKDVELRCDPISGHTALYWYRQSLGQGLEFLIYFQGNSAPDKSGLPSDRFSAERTGGSVSTLTIQRTQQEDSAVYLCASSPGSTDTQYFGPGTRLTVL.

The V call is TRBV4-3, the J call TRBJ1-1, with D possibly matching TRBD1 (5 bases). Germline CDR1 reads LGHNA; CDR2 reads YSLEER. The CDR3 totals 14 residues. Trimming took off 4 bases at V and 3 bases at J, with 12 bases between the two ends. The CDR3 spells CASSRGTAYTEAFF. CDR3 DNA: TGCGCCAGCAGCCGAGGGACTGCCTACACTGAAGCTTTCTTT.

The V gene is TRBV3-1 (or the pseudogene TRBV3-2), the J gene TRBJ1-1; TRBD1 might be the D (5 bases). Trimming cost V 1 base and J 10 bases, with 13 bases left between them. Germline V CDR1 and CDR2: LGHDT, YNNKEL (reference sequence). The CDR3 totals 13 residues. The CDR3 DNA sequence: TGTGCCAGCAGCCAAGGTCGCAGGGCGTCAGCTTTCTTT. This gives the protein CASSQGRRASAFF.

J is TRBJ2-1 and V is TRBV28, with D possibly TRBD2 on 5 matching bases. The CDR3 is made up of 13 amino acids. V lost 3 bases and J 14 bases, leaving 17 bases between the germline ends. Germline V lookup: CDR1 MDHEN, CDR2 SYDVKM. The chain's CDR3 is CASSFLLAPREFF. In DNA form, the CDR3 reads TGTGCCAGCAGTTTCCTGCTAGCACCCCGGGAGTTCTTC.

This clone was recorded once. The V and J genes are TRBV19 and TRBJ2-1; TRBD2 agrees at 10 bases. V lost 2 bases, J lost 9 bases, and 7 bases stayed unmatched. CDR1 is LNHDA, CDR2 SQIVND, per germline (reference sequence). The CDR3 spans 15 residues. CDR3 loop: CASSIMSSGGREQFF. CDR3 in DNA: TGTGCCAGTAGTATAATGTCTAGCGGGGGTCGTGAGCAGTTCTTC. Combining the CDR3 with reference TRBV19 and TRBJ2-1 gives the whole variable domain DGGITQSPKYLFRKEGQNVTLSCEQNLNHDAMYWYRQDPGQGLRLIYYSQIVNDFQKGDIAEGYSVSREKKESFPLTVTSAQKNPTAFYLCASSIMSSGGREQFFGPGTRLTVL.

The V gene is TRBV18, the J gene TRBJ2-1; TRBD2 matches at 8 bases. Germline lookup yields CDR1 KGHSH and CDR2 LQKENI. The CDR3 contains 16 residues. After removal of 0 bases from V and 7 bases from J, the junction contained 8 bases not matched to a gene. This CDR3 reads CASSPPTAGAGNEQFF. The CDR3 region has the DNA TGTGCCAGCTCACCACCGACAGCGGGGGCCGGAAATGAGCAGTTCTTC.

The chain has TRBV7-9 and TRBJ1-5; tentative D call: TRBD1 (6 bases). Germline V CDR1 and CDR2: SEHNR, FQNEAQ (reference sequence). The CDR3 runs to 13 residues. Trimming removed 4 bases at V and 5 bases at J, with 9 bases between. CDR3 region: CASSSGVDQPQHF. The DNA of the CDR3 is TGTGCCAGCAGCTCAGGGGTCGATCAGCCCCAGCATTTT.

This chain links TRBV19 with TRBJ1-4; a weak D match, TRBD1 (5 bases). CDR1 LNHDA and CDR2 SQIVND come from the germline V gene (reference sequence). CDR3 length: 16 amino acids. Trimming shortened V by 6 bases and J by 3 bases, and 17 bases separated the two germline ends. This CDR3 is CASREFGRASNEKLFF. CDR3 in DNA: TGTGCCAGTAGAGAGTTCGGCAGGGCGTCTAATGAAAAACTGTTTTTT.

The CDR3, as DNA: TGTGCCAGCACCTATGCCGGGGGGGCTGGATCACCCCTCCACTTT. Translated: CASTYAGGAGSPLHF. V usage is TRBV27 and J usage is TRBJ1-6; possible D gene TRBD1, 6 bases. Trimming left V 7 bases short and J 10 bases short, with 20 bases between. Germline CDR1 and CDR2: MNHEY and SMNVEV (reference sequence). This CDR3 comprises 15 residues.

The V and J genes are TRBV30 and TRBJ1-5, with D tentatively TRBD1 (5 bases). Per germline, CDR1 GTSNPN and CDR2 SVGIG (reference sequence). The V end lost 3 bases, the J end lost 0 bases, and 15 bases lay between the germline ends. The CDR3 length is 16 residues. CDR3 in amino acids: CAWRGGGGYSNQPQHF. CDR3 coding DNA: TGTGCCTGGAGGGGCGGGGGGGGTTATAGCAATCAGCCCCAGCATTTT.

The gene calls are TRBV7-2 and TRBJ2-7; the match to TRBD2 covers 12 bases. Germline V CDR1 and CDR2: SGHTA, FQGNSA. This CDR3 has 14 amino acids. Trimming took 6 bases from V and 0 from J; bases not matched to a gene: 0. The CDR3 bases are TGTGCCAGCAGACTAGCGGGAGGCTCCTACGAGCAGTACTTC. This encodes CASRLAGGSYEQYF.

The chain uses TRBV2 and TRBJ1-3, with D possibly being TRBD1 (6 bases). V lost 2 bases and J 2 bases, leaving 10 bases between the germline ends. The CDR3 sequence is 15 residues long. Per germline, CDR1 SNHLY and CDR2 FYNNEI. The CDR3 DNA sequence: TGTGCCAGCAGTGAAATGGACAGAACTGGAAACACCATATATTTT. Its translation is CASSEMDRTGNTIYF.

This clone appeared once. The rearrangement joins TRBV6-2 or TRBV6-3 to TRBJ2-7; 11 nucleotides line up with TRBD2. Germline-derived CDR1 and CDR2 are MNHEY and SVGEGT. The V gene end was trimmed by 5 bases and the J gene end by 4 bases; junction bases not matched to a gene: 7. The CDR3 is 15 amino acids. CDR3 nucleotide sequence: TGTGCCAGCAGTACTAGCGGGAGAGTTAGTTACGAGCAGTACTTC. Protein: CASSTSGRVSYEQYF.

The chain joins TRBV15 to TRBJ1-5, with 9 positions matching TRBD1. This CDR3 is built from 16 residues. Looked up from germline, CDR1 is LNHNV and CDR2 is YYDKDF (reference sequence). V lost 0 bases, J lost 5 bases, and 5 bases stayed unmatched. This CDR3 is CATSREKDRGHQPQHF. The CDR3 DNA reads TGTGCCACCAGCAGAGAAAAGGACAGGGGTCATCAGCCCCAGCATTTT.

The chain combines TRBV3-1 (or the pseudogene TRBV3-2) with TRBJ1-5, with TRBD1 identical over 9 bases. The CDR3 loop spans 14 amino acids. V was pared by 3 bases and J by 7 bases, with 4 bases of the junction left unmatched. CDR1 is LGHDT, CDR2 YNNKEL, per germline (reference sequence). The CDR3 here is CASSQRTGDQPQHF. The CDR3 bases are TGTGCCAGCAGCCAGAGGACAGGGGACCAGCCCCAGCATTTT.

This clone has only one observation. The chain joins TRBV4-1 to TRBJ2-5, with a possible D match to TRBD2 (6 bases). V lost 4 bases and J 4 bases, leaving 19 bases between the germline ends. The CDR3 is 16 residues long. Germline V gene lookup returns CDR1 MGHRA and CDR2 YSYEKL. The CDR3 bases are TGCGCCAGCAGCCTCTTTGGGGCGGGAAGGGGAGAGACCCAGTACTTC. This sequence encodes CASSLFGAGRGETQYF.

This chain connects TRBV5-6 to TRBJ1-6, with D hard to call. Germline V gene lookup returns CDR1 SGHDT and CDR2 YYEEEE. CDR3 length: 12 amino acids. V was shortened by 7 bases and J by 3 bases, with 5 bases between the two germline ends. CDR3 region: CASRGYNSPLHF. CDR3 DNA sequence: TGTGCCAGCCGAGGCTATAATTCACCCCTCCACTTT. Using reference TRBV5-6 and TRBJ1-6 for the parts outside the CDR3, the full variable domain is DAGVTQSPTHLIKTRGQQVTLRCSPKSGHDTVSWYQQALGQGPQFIFQYYEEEERQRGNFPDRFSGHQFPNYSSELNVNALLLGDSALYLCASRGYNSPLHFGNGTRLTVT.

The gene calls are TRBV11-3 and TRBJ2-2; 7 positions match TRBD1. Unmatched junction bases numbered 6, after V lost 5 bases and J lost 3 bases. Germline V gives CDR1 SGHNT, CDR2 YENEEA. This CDR3 comprises 15 residues. CDR3 amino acids: CASSPGQHDTGELFF. The CDR3 DNA is TGTGCCAGCAGCCCGGGACAGCACGACACCGGGGAGCTGTTTTTT.

This clone was observed a single time. V is TRBV5-1 and J is TRBJ2-3, with 8 bases that match TRBD2. Germline loops: CDR1 SGHRS, CDR2 YFSETQ. The CDR3 extends over 16 amino acids. The ends lost 6 bases at V and 1 base at J; junction bases unmatched: 10. The CDR3 here is CASTPRAGARTDTQYF. The DNA for the CDR3 is TGCGCCAGCACCCCACGAGCGGGGGCCCGCACAGATACGCAGTATTTT. Looking up the rest from reference TRBV5-1 and TRBJ2-3 gives the full variable domain: KAGVTQTPRYLIKTRGQQVTLSCSPISGHRSVSWYQQTPGQGLQFLFEYFSETQRNKGNFPGRFSGRQFSNSRSEMNVSTLELGDSALYLCASTPRAGARTDTQYFGPGTRLTVL.

About this clone: Other DNA sequences in this sample translate to the same CDR3. This chain connects TRBV19 to TRBJ2-7; perhaps TRBD1 as D (5 bases). CDR1 and CDR2 (germline): LNHDA, SQIVND (reference sequence). V dropped 3 bases and J dropped 1 base, with 7 bases sitting between them. CDR3 size: 13 residues. The CDR3 nucleotides read TGTGCCAGTAGTATCACAGGTTCCTACGAGCAGTACTTC. Protein product: CASSITGSYEQYF.

The chain links TRBV6-5 to TRBJ2-5; TRBD2 aligns across 11 bases. V gave up 4 bases and J gave up 4 bases; unmatched junction bases: 8. Germline lookup yields CDR1 MNHEY and CDR2 SVGAGI. The length of the CDR3 is 16 residues. The CDR3 nucleotides read TGTGCCAGCAGTTTTATTAGCGGGAGGGCCTCAGAGACCCAGTACTTC. Amino acid sequence: CASSFISGRASETQYF.

The genes are TRBV25-1 and TRBJ1-2; 8 bases match TRBD1. Germline loops: CDR1 MGHDK, CDR2 SYGVNS. The ends lost 3 bases at V and 4 bases at J; junction bases unmatched: 4. This CDR3 spans 14 amino acids. CDR3 residues: CASSDPGTGYGYTF. The CDR3 region has the DNA TGTGCCAGCAGTGACCCAGGGACAGGCTATGGCTACACCTTC.

The rearrangement joins TRBV7-2 to TRBJ2-1, with 11 nucleotides matching TRBD2. J gave up 4 bases and V 1 base, and 6 bases lay outside the gene matches. Germline V CDR1 and CDR2: SGHTA, FQGNSA. The CDR3 spans 17 residues. This chain's CDR3 is CASSLVLRTSGYNEQFF. For the CDR3, the DNA is TGTGCCAGCAGCTTAGTTCTTAGGACTAGCGGGTACAATGAGCAGTTCTTC.

This clone has just one count. V gene TRBV27 combines with J gene TRBJ1-2, with 9 bases fitting TRBD1. Germline trimming cut 2 bases from V and 7 bases from J; bases unmatched to any gene: 5. Germline values: CDR1 MNHEY, CDR2 SMNVEV (reference sequence). This CDR3 contains 14 residues. The CDR3 sequence is CASSLDRGALGYTF. The CDR3 nucleotides read TGTGCCAGCAGTTTAGACAGGGGGGCCCTTGGCTACACCTTC.